This T cell receptor beta chain was sequenced during a study of a mutant IDH1 vaccine in newly diagnosed glioma. Study context: There were about 60% males and roughly 38% females among treated patients, whose mean age was approximately 40 years. Beforehand, treatment had been radiotherapy, temozolomide, or both; the majority received both. Overall study findings and caveats: Among top peripheral T cell clonotypes, changes seemed unrelated to pseudoprogression.

Details on this clone: Its target is unknown.

Repertoires were generated with immunoSEQ multiplex PCR, while TCRdb's copy carries only in-frame clones and drops some. The sample lists some 87,000 clones, about four fifths seen once, with less than 8.5% in the top ten. Time point of the sample: baseline, week 1 (first vaccination visit). Sample treatment: pre-vaccination baseline after standard-of-care therapy. J was trimmed by 5 bases and V by 5 bases; bases with no gene match: 9. The CDR3 extends over 15 amino acids. CDR1 and CDR2 (germline): SGHVS, FNYEAQ. The sequencing here drew on PBMCs, taken from a glioma patient treated with radiotherapy, temozolomide or both. The V and J genes are TRBV7-6 and TRBJ2-1; 7 nucleotides align to TRBD2. The receptor was isolated from a man aged 35 to 55 with glioma. CDR3 sequence (DNA): TGTGCCAGCAGCGTAAGCGGGGTGGTTAACAATGAGCAGTTCTTC. As protein: CASSVSGVVNNEQFF. Full variable domain (missing parts from reference TRBV7-6 and TRBJ2-1): GAGVSQSPRYKVTKRGQDVALRCDPISGHVSLYWYRQALGQGPEFLTYFNYEAQQDKSGLPNDRFSAERPEGSISTLTIQRTEQRDSAMYRCASSVSGVVNNEQFFGPGTRLTVL.